The following is a T cell receptor (beta chain) sequence with its context. These data come from a study of blood T cell repertoires in COVID-19. Across the whole study: Specimens from acute and convalescent COVID-19 originated in the United States, Italy and Spain. The cDNA or gDNA used as material had been derived from T cells, B-cell-depleted T cells, or PBMCs.

How the authors handled the data: The assay estimated nucleated cells by amplifying reference gene primers. Measured with immunoSEQ multiplex PCR; TCRdb has only the in-frame clones, and not every one. For V, J and clone size, that table is used; D and trimming come from the DNA. In the table there are some 100,000 clones, approximately 90% of which are singletons. CDR1 MRHNA and CDR2 SNTAGT come from the germline V gene. Between the trimmed V and J ends, which lost 9 bases and 4 bases, there was a span of 15 bases. The CDR3 length is 13 residues. The J gene is TRBJ1-1, the V gene TRBV6-4; D unresolved. This clonotype was sampled from a man aged 50 or older with active COVID-19. Specimen: peripheral blood. CDR3 sequence reads: CARRPTESTEAFF. As DNA, the CDR3 is TGTGCCAGGAGGCCCACTGAGAGCACTGAAGCTTTCTTT.